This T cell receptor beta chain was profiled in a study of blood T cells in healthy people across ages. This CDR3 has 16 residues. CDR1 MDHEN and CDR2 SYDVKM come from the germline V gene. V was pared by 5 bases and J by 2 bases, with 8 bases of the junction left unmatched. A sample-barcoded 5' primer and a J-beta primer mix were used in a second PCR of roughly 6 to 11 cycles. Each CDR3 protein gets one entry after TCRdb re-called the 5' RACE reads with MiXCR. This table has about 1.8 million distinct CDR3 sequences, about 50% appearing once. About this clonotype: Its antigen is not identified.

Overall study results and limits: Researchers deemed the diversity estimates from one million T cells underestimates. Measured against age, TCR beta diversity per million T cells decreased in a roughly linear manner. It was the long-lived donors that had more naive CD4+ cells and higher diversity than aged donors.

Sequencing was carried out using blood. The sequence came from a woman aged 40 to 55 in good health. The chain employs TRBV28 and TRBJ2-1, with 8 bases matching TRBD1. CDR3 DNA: TGTGCCAGCAGTCCAACCCGGGACAGGCCCTACAATGAGCAGTTCTTC. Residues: CASSPTRDRPYNEQFF.